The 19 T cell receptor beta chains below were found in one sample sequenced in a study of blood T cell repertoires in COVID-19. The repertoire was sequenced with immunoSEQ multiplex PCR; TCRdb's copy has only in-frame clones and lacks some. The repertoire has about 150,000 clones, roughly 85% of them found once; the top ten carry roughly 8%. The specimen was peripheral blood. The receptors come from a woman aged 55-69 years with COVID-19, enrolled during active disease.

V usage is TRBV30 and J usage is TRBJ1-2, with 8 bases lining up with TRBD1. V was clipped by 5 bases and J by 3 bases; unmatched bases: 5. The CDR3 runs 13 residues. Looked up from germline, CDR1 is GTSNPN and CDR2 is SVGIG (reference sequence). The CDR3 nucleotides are TGTGCCTGGGGGGACAGGAACTACTATGGCTACACCTTC. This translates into CAWGDRNYYGYTF.

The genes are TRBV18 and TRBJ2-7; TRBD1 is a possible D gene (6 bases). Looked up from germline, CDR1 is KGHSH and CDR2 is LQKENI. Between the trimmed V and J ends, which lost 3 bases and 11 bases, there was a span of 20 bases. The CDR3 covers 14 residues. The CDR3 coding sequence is TGTGCCAGCTCACCTACTACTGAAACAGGGTCGGAGTACTTC. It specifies CASSPTTETGSEYF. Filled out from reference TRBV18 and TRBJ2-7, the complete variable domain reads NAGVMQNPRHLVRRRGQEARLRCSPMKGHSHVYWYRQLPEEGLKFMVYLQKENIIDESGMPKERFSAEFPKEGPSILRIQQVVRGDSAAYFCASSPTTETGSEYFGPGTRLTVT.

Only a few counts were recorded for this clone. This CDR3 reads CASSSTGTSVILMDTQYF. CDR3 nucleotides: TGTGCCAGCAGCTCCACCGGGACTAGCGTCATACTAATGGATACGCAGTATTTT. The V gene is TRBV7-2, the J gene TRBJ2-3; 10 nucleotides align to TRBD2. CDR3 length: 18 residues. J lost 6 bases, V lost 4 bases, and 16 bases had no gene match. The germline V gene encodes CDR1 SGHTA and CDR2 FQGNSA.

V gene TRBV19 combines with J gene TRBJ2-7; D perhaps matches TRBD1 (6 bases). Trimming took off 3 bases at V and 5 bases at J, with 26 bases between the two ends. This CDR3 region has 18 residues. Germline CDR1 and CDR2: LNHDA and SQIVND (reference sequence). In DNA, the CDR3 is TGTGCCAGTAGTATGTTTCAGGACGGTTGGGGGCAGGTCAACGAGCAGTACTTC. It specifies CASSMFQDGWGQVNEQYF. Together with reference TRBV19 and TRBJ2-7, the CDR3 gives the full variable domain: DGGITQSPKYLFRKEGQNVTLSCEQNLNHDAMYWYRQDPGQGLRLIYYSQIVNDFQKGDIAEGYSVSREKKESFPLTVTSAQKNPTAFYLCASSMFQDGWGQVNEQYFGPGTRLTVT.

The CDR3 loop reads CASSLDRDTEAFF. The CDR3 region has the DNA TGTGCCAGCAGCTTAGACAGGGACACTGAAGCTTTCTTT. The rearrangement links TRBV7-3 to TRBJ1-1; 7 positions agree with TRBD1. The CDR3 sequence is 13 residues long. V shed 2 bases, J shed 3 bases, and the junction held 0 bases outside the gene matches. The germline gives CDR1 SGHTA, CDR2 FQGTGA. The full variable domain, its missing parts supplied by reference TRBV7-3 and TRBJ1-1, is GAGVSQTPSNKVTEKGKYVELRCDPISGHTALYWYRQSLGQGPEFLIYFQGTGAADDSGLPNDRFFAVRPEGSVSTLKIQRTERGDSAVYLCASSLDRDTEAFFGQGTRLTVV.

The CDR3 coding sequence is TGTGCCAGTAGTAGGGCAGGGATGTATCAGCCCCAGCATTTT. Translated: CASSRAGMYQPQHF. This chain connects TRBV19 to TRBJ1-5; weak D call: TRBD1 (5 bases). The CDR3 extends over 14 amino acids. CDR1 LNHDA and CDR2 SQIVND come from the germline V gene (reference sequence). Trimming shortened V by 4 bases and J by 5 bases, and 12 bases separated the two germline ends.

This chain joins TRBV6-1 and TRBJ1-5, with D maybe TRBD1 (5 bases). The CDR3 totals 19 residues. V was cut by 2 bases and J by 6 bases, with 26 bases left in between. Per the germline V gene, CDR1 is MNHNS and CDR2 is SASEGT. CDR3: CASSELPITLLGGVQPQHF. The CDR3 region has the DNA TGTGCCAGCAGTGAACTTCCGATCACCCTCCTGGGGGGAGTTCAGCCCCAGCATTTT.

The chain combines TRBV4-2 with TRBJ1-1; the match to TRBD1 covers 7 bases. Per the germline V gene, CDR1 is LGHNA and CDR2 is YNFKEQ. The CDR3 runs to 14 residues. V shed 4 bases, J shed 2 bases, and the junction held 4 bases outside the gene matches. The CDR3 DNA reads TGTGCCAGCAGCCCGGGACAGACCAACACTGAAGCTTTCTTT. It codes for CASSPGQTNTEAFF.

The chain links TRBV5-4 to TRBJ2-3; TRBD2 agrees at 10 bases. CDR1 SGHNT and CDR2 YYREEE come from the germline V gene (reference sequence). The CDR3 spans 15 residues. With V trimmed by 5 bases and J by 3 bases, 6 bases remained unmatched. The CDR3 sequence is CASSSAGGPTDTQYF. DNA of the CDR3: TGTGCCAGCAGTTCAGCGGGGGGGCCAACAGATACGCAGTATTTT.

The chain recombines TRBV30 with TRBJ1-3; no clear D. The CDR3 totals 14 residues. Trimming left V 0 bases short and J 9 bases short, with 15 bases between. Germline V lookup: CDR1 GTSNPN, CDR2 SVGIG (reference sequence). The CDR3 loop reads CAWSVAALPGTIYF. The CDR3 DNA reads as TGTGCCTGGAGTGTAGCAGCTCTCCCGGGCACCATATATTTT.

For the CDR3, the DNA is TGTGCCAGCAGCCAAGATCTAGCGGGACTAGCCGGCACAGATACGCAGTATTTT. It is translated as CASSQDLAGLAGTDTQYF. The chain uses TRBV3-1 (or the pseudogene TRBV3-2) and TRBJ2-3; 9 bases map to TRBD2. Germline V lookup: CDR1 LGHDT, CDR2 YNNKEL (reference sequence). With 0 bases clipped from V and 1 base from J, the junction kept 8 bases outside the gene matches. There are 18 residues in the CDR3.

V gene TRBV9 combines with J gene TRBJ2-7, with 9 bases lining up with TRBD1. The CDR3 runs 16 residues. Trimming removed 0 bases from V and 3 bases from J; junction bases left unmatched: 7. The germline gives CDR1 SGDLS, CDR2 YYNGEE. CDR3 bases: TGTGCCAGCAGCGTAGGGGACTGGACAGGGGTCTACGAGCAGTACTTC. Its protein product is CASSVGDWTGVYEQYF.

This chain's CDR3 is CASSLGYGTERTDTQYF. In DNA form, the CDR3 reads TGTGCCAGCAGCTTAGGCTACGGCACTGAGCGTACAGATACGCAGTATTTT. This chain uses TRBV13 with TRBJ2-3; D not resolved. With 0 bases removed from V and 3 bases from J, the gap between germline ends came to 16 bases. This CDR3 comprises 17 residues. Germline CDR1 reads PRHDT; CDR2 reads FYEKMQ (reference sequence).

The CDR3 nucleotides read TGTGCCAGCAGCTTAATTCGCCTAGCGGGGGCAGAGACCCAGTACTTC. Protein sequence: CASSLIRLAGAETQYF. V gene TRBV7-3 combines with J gene TRBJ2-5; 10 bases map to TRBD2. The CDR3 has 16 residues. J lost 4 bases, V lost 1 base, and 6 bases had no gene match. Germline assignment: CDR1 SGHTA and CDR2 FQGTGA.

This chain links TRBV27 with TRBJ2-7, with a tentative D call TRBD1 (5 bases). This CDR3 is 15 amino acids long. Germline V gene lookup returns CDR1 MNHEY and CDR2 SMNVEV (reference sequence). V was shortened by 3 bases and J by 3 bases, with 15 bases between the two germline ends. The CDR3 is CASSFRGRVSYEQYF. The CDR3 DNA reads TGTGCCAGCAGTTTTCGCGGCAGGGTAAGCTACGAGCAGTACTTC.

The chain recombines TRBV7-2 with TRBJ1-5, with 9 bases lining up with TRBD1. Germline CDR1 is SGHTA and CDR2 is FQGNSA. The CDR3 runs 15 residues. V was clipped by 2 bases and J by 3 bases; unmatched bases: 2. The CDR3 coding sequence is TGTGCCAGCAGCTTAAACAGGGGGCTCAATCAGCCCCAGCATTTT. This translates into CASSLNRGLNQPQHF.

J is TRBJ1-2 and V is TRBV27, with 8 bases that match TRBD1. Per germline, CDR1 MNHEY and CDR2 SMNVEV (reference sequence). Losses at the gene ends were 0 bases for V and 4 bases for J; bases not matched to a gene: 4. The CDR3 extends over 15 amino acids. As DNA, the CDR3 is TGTGCCAGCAGTTTATCCCCGACAGGGGCCTATGGCTACACCTTC. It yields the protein CASSLSPTGAYGYTF.

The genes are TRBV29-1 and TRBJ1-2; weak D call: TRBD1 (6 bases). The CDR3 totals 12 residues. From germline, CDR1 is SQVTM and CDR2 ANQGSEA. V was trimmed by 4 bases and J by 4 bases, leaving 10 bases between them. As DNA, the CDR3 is TGCAGCGTTGGTGGGGGCGCCTATGGCTACACCTTC. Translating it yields CSVGGGAYGYTF. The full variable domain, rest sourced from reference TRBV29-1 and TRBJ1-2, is SAVISQKPSRDICQRGTSLTIQCQVDSQVTMMFWYRQQPGQSLTLIATANQGSEATYESGFVIDKFPISRPNLTFSTLTVSNMSPEDSSIYLCSVGGGAYGYTFGSGTRLTVV.

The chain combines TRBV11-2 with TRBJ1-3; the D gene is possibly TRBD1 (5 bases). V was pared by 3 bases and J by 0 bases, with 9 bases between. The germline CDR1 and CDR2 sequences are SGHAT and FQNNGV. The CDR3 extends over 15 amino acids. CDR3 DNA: TGTGCCAGCAGCTTGCAGGGCCTCTCTGGAAACACCATATATTTT. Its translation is CASSLQGLSGNTIYF.